What follows are 9 T cell receptor beta chains derived from one specimen sequenced in a study of shared clonotypes between healthy human individuals. Profiled with immunoSEQ multiplex PCR; TCRdb holds only in-frame clones, not every one. The sample includes roughly 1.5 million clones, 95% to 99% of them seen just once. The sample taken for sequencing was naive CD4+ T cells sorted from blood. Subset denoted: CD45RA+ positively selected. These receptors were obtained from a man aged 25-40 years in good health.

The rearrangement links TRBV7-6 to TRBJ2-3; a weak D match, TRBD2 (5 bases). Deletions cut 1 base from V and 0 bases from J, with 11 bases between. The CDR3 extends over 16 amino acids. The germline V gene encodes CDR1 SGHVS and CDR2 FNYEAQ. CDR3 nucleotides: TGTGCCAGCAGCTTAGGGGTTAGCGAAAGCACAGATACGCAGTATTTT. Translated, it gives CASSLGVSESTDTQYF.

The chain uses TRBV5-5 and TRBJ2-7; TRBD2 aligns across 7 bases. The junction had 14 bases not matched to a gene; V was cut back by 6 bases and J by 11 bases. Per the germline V gene, CDR1 is SGHKS and CDR2 is YYEKEE (reference sequence). This CDR3 has 13 amino acids. The CDR3 sequence is CASTVSGTLFKYF. The CDR3 DNA follows: TGTGCCAGCACCGTAAGCGGGACCCTATTTAAGTACTTC.

J is TRBJ1-1 and V is TRBV28; 10 bases are a match to TRBD1. This CDR3 region has 15 residues. Trimming took 4 bases from V and 4 from J; bases not matched to a gene: 6. Germline V CDR1 and CDR2: MDHEN, SYDVKM. CDR3 nucleotide sequence: TGTGCCAGCAGTTCTGACAGGGGGCGCGTCACTGAAGCTTTCTTT. Its protein is CASSSDRGRVTEAFF. Complete variable domain (other parts from reference TRBV28 and TRBJ1-1): DVKVTQSSRYLVKRTGEKVFLECVQDMDHENMFWYRQDPGLGLRLIYFSYDVKMKEKGDIPEGYSVSREKKERFSLILESASTNQTSMYLCASSSDRGRVTEAFFGQGTRLTVV.

Only one count was recorded for this clone. V usage is TRBV6-1 and J usage is TRBJ1-5; D gene unclear. This CDR3 has 13 residues. V gave up 2 bases and J gave up 6 bases, with 8 bases separating them. The germline gives CDR1 MNHNS, CDR2 SASEGT. The CDR3 bases are TGTGCCAGCAGTGAAACAGACGGTCAGCCCCAGCATTTT. Translating it yields CASSETDGQPQHF.

As to this clone: Within the sample, other DNA sequences also encode this same CDR3. The CDR3 DNA sequence: TGTGCCAGCAGTTACCGAGGGGGCCCGAACACTGAAGCTTTCTTT. It translates to CASSYRGGPNTEAFF. The V gene is TRBV6-5, the J gene TRBJ1-1; 7 nucleotides line up with TRBD1. V was clipped by 2 bases and J by 1 base; unmatched bases: 4. CDR1 is MNHEY, CDR2 SVGAGI, per germline. The CDR3 is 15 amino acids.

The CDR3 DNA reads TGTGCCAGCAGTCAGGGTGGCGATCAGCCCCAGCATTTT. Its protein product is CASSQGGDQPQHF. The chain is built from TRBV5-4 and TRBJ1-5; possibly TRBD1 for D (5 bases). Germline V gene lookup returns CDR1 SGHNT and CDR2 YYREEE (reference sequence). V was trimmed by 5 bases and J by 5 bases, leaving 11 bases between them. This CDR3 has 13 residues.

With respect to this clone: Other nucleotide sequences in the sample specify the same CDR3. For the CDR3, the DNA is TGCAGCGTTGATTTGGGAGTGGATACGCAGTATTTT. Its protein is CSVDLGVDTQYF. This chain uses TRBV29-1 with TRBJ2-3; D may be TRBD2 (5 bases). From germline, CDR1 is SQVTM and CDR2 ANQGSEA. Trimming stripped 3 bases from V and 6 bases from J, with 10 bases between. The CDR3 loop spans 12 amino acids.

This chain links TRBV13 with TRBJ1-1; D is unclear. Trimming stripped 5 bases from V and 0 bases from J, with 13 bases between. There are 15 residues in the CDR3. Germline V gene lookup returns CDR1 PRHDT and CDR2 FYEKMQ (reference sequence). CDR3 bases: TGTGCCAGCAGCAACCGGCGGGAGCTGAACACTGAAGCTTTCTTT. It translates to CASSNRRELNTEAFF.

This chain connects TRBV19 to TRBJ2-1; perhaps TRBD1 as D (7 bases). In germline, CDR1 is LNHDA, CDR2 SQIVND (reference sequence). V was clipped by 4 bases and J by 4 bases, with 14 bases between them. This CDR3 has 15 residues. In DNA form, the CDR3 reads TGTGCCAGTAGTAAGGGCGGGACAGTATACAATGAGCAGTTCTTC. Protein product: CASSKGGTVYNEQFF.